This T cell receptor beta chain originates from a study of T cells expressing NK-cell markers (dated by TCRdb to 2019 to 2021). About the study as a whole: Three sorted T-cell subsets (CD3+CD56+NKG2C+, CD3+CD56+NKG2C- and CD3+CD56-NKG2C+) from 7 to 9 donors had their TCR beta-chain repertoires profiled. Randomly selected healthy volunteers, three men and five women, were used as the eight sequenced donors. Among the eight sequenced donors, only one was HCMV-seronegative, while the other seven were HCMV-seropositive. Illumina HiSeq 2000/2500, MiSeq or NextSeq was used to sequence libraries as 2 x 150 bp reads. The study at large found these results: It remained unclear whether the expanded NKG2C-expressing T cell clones were specific for HCMV antigens. Those dominant clonotypes were again the most abundant among CD3+CD56-NKG2C+ cells in a handful of donors, at roughly 25-60.1%. In about 6 donors, the dominant CD3+CD56+NKG2C+ clonotypes were found to rank among the top 10 CD8+ clonotypes and to make up about 1.0-7.5% of CD8+ T cells.

The germline V gene (reference sequence) supplies CDR1 SEHNR and CDR2 FQNEAQ. Including cysteine and phenylalanine, the CDR3 has 13 amino acids. DNA is not on record. A remark on this clonotype: Its antigen remains unidentified.

HCMV serostatus was determined by detecting HCMV-specific IgG in serum with a commercial ELISA kit. Peripheral blood mononuclear cells were isolated from blood by Ficoll density gradient centrifugation. Instrument on record: Illumina HiSeq 2000. TCR beta cDNA libraries were made by 5'RACE template switching that added a universal primer site and unique molecular identifiers. cDNA synthesis was primed from the TCR beta constant segment, followed by two successive PCR amplification steps. In the original analysis: MIGEC was used to demultiplex reads and group the reads by UMI, and MiTCR was used to assemble and quantify clonotypes. To exclude erroneous sequences, any TCR cDNA sequence not supported by at least two reads was discarded. The tcR package was used for downstream repertoire analysis, and clonotypes were matched across fractions by CDR3 nucleotide sequence plus V segment. VDJmatch was used to annotate antigen specificity against VDJdb, with one amino acid substitution allowed in CDR3. TCRdb reprocessed the public reads and reports one entry per CDR3 protein sequence, without DNA. TCRdb's processing, not the study's, gives the V and J calls here. The sample's clone listing holds 500,000 to 700,000 distinct CDR3 sequences. Approximately 3.6% of the sample is held by the ten biggest clonotypes.

The sequence links TRBV7-9 to TRBJ2-1; TCRdb's D gene call, TRBD2, goes unchecked for lack of DNA. The TCR was taken from a man between 18 and 35 years old in good health. Donor details come from another sample of the same person, matched by shared clones. Sequencing input: blood T cells: a sorted CD56 or NKG2C T cell subset, CD4+ or CD8+ T cells, or bulk PBMC T cells (not recorded which). The CDR3 protein sequence reads: CASPGTSYNEQFF.